One sample yielded the 26 T cell receptor beta chains listed below, sequenced in a study of patients and donors after allogeneic stem cell transplantation. TCRdb re-called the RT-PCR reads with MiXCR, one entry per CDR3 protein. The sample holds under 170,000 distinct CDR3 sequences, about 36% seen once. The sample comprised blood, either unsorted or a sorted T cell fraction (not recorded which). These receptors were collected from a human donor who was either an allogeneic HSCT recipient or a stem cell or donor lymphocyte infusion donor (not recorded which). It is not recorded whose cells these are; they may come from a transplant donor.

This clonotype was counted a few times. The rearrangement joins TRBV6-6 to TRBJ1-2; D possibly corresponds to TRBD1 (5 bases). The V end lost 6 bases, the J end lost 4 bases, and 12 bases lay between the germline ends. The CDR3 runs to 13 residues. Germline V gene lookup returns CDR1 MNHNY and CDR2 SVGAGI (reference sequence). The CDR3, as DNA: TGTGCCAGCAGGTCCCAGGGAAGCTATGGCTACACCTTC. This sequence encodes CASRSQGSYGYTF.

This clonotype was seen a handful of times. The genes are TRBV27 and TRBJ1-2; weak D call: TRBD1 (5 bases). Germline CDR1 reads MNHEY; CDR2 reads SMNVEV (reference sequence). The CDR3 contains 17 residues. V was trimmed by 5 bases and J by 4 bases, leaving 23 bases between them. Here the CDR3 DNA reads TGTGCCAGCAGTGGACCGGGACGGTTACCGTGGAGCTATGGCTACACCTTC. This gives the protein CASSGPGRLPWSYGYTF.

V is TRBV28 and J is TRBJ2-3; 12 nucleotides agree with TRBD2. CDR1 is MDHEN, CDR2 SYDVKM, per germline. After removal of 3 bases from V and 4 bases from J, the junction contained 11 bases not matched to a gene. The CDR3 loop spans 18 amino acids. In DNA form, the CDR3 reads TGTGCCAGCAGTTTGTGGAGAGGGGCTAGCGGGGGGGCAGATACGCAGTATTTT. Translation: CASSLWRGASGGADTQYF. Variable domain in full (rest from reference TRBV28 and TRBJ2-3): DVKVTQSSRYLVKRTGEKVFLECVQDMDHENMFWYRQDPGLGLRLIYFSYDVKMKEKGDIPEGYSVSREKKERFSLILESASTNQTSMYLCASSLWRGASGGADTQYFGPGTRLTVL.

In DNA form, the CDR3 reads TGCAGTGCCGCCCGGGACAGGGATGAAAAACTGTTTTTT. Translation gives CSAARDRDEKLFF. The rearrangement joins TRBV20-1 to TRBJ1-4; 9 nucleotides match TRBD1. Germline CDR1 reads DFQATT; CDR2 reads SNEGSKA (reference sequence). The CDR3 loop spans 13 amino acids. The trim removed 6 bases at V and 6 bases at J, leaving 5 bases unmatched.

This clonotype occurred a few times. The CDR3 coding sequence is TGCGCCAGCAGCTTGGGGGCAATACAGGGAGGGAATGAAGCTTTCTTT. Its translation: CASSLGAIQGGNEAFF. V is TRBV5-1 and J is TRBJ1-1, with TRBD1 as a possible D gene (6 bases). Germline V lookup: CDR1 SGHRS, CDR2 YFSETQ. The CDR3 covers 16 residues. Trimming left V 0 bases short and J 7 bases short, with 19 bases between.

This clonotype was detected only a few times. The gene calls are TRBV25-1 and TRBJ2-2; D is undetermined. Germline CDR1 MGHDK, CDR2 SYGVNS. Trimming left V 1 base short and J 4 bases short, with 7 bases between. The CDR3 is 14 amino acids. CDR3 coding DNA: TGTGCCAGCAGTGAATCATCGTTCACCGGGGAGCTGTTTTTT. This translates into CASSESSFTGELFF. Together with reference TRBV25-1 and TRBJ2-2, the CDR3 gives the full variable domain: EADIYQTPRYLVIGTGKKITLECSQTMGHDKMYWYQQDPGMELHLIHYSYGVNSTEKGDLSSESTVSRIRTEHFPLTLESARPSHTSQYLCASSESSFTGELFFGEGSRLTVL.

The J gene is TRBJ2-1, the V gene TRBV24-1, with 9 bases fitting TRBD1. CDR1 is KGHDR and CDR2 is SFDVKD in the germline V gene. The CDR3 is made up of 16 amino acids. Trimming at V came to 5 bases and at J to 8 bases, leaving 12 bases not matched to a gene. In DNA, the CDR3 is TGTGCCACCAGTGGTTCCAAGGGGACAGGGATTTATGAGCAGTTCTTC. This gives the protein CATSGSKGTGIYEQFF.

This clonotype was recorded a few times. This rearrangement joins TRBV28 to TRBJ2-7, with 13 bases lining up with TRBD2. The CDR3 has 15 residues. Germline trimming cut 4 bases from V and 1 base from J; bases unmatched to any gene: 1. CDR1 and CDR2 from the germline V gene are MDHEN and SYDVKM. CDR3 amino acids: CASSSGLAGSYEQYF. CDR3 DNA sequence: TGTGCCAGCAGTTCGGGACTAGCGGGATCCTACGAGCAGTACTTC.

The chain carries TRBV20-1 and TRBJ2-1, with a weak D call TRBD2 (6 bases). This CDR3 comprises 15 residues. From germline, CDR1 is DFQATT and CDR2 SNEGSKA (reference sequence). Trimming stripped 0 bases from V and 2 bases from J, with 11 bases between. The CDR3: CSARDGGSAYNEQFF. The CDR3 bases are TGCAGTGCTAGAGATGGGGGGTCTGCCTACAATGAGCAGTTCTTC.

The V and J genes are TRBV7-9 and TRBJ1-6, with 11 bases aligning to TRBD1. CDR1 SEHNR and CDR2 FQNEAQ come from the germline V gene (reference sequence). This CDR3 comprises 17 residues. The V and J ends lost 5 bases and 9 bases, in that order; junction bases with no gene match: 12. CDR3 coding DNA: TGTGCCAGCAGCATGGACAGGGGGCCCTATCGCCCTTCACCCCTCCACTTT. Encoded protein: CASSMDRGPYRPSPLHF.

The J gene is TRBJ2-5, the V gene TRBV28; D could derive from TRBD1 or TRBD2 (6 bases each). Trimming took 6 bases from V and 5 from J, leaving 16 bases between them. This CDR3 has 14 residues. Germline CDR1 is MDHEN and CDR2 is SYDVKM. CDR3 residues: CASSVGGGLETQYF. The CDR3 DNA follows: TGTGCCAGCAGCGTAGGAGGGGGGCTGGAGACCCAGTACTTC.

As for this clonotype: The germline gene is not matched at one end of the junction; a read error may be the cause. V and J are TRBV7-7 and TRBJ2-5, with 13 bases fitting TRBD2. The CDR3 runs to 17 residues. Germline V lookup: CDR1 SSHAT, CDR2 FNYEAQ (reference sequence). The CDR3 spells CASSRTSGGAAQETQYF. In DNA form, the CDR3 reads TGTGCTAGCAGCCGTACTAGCGGGGGGGCCGCACAAGAGACCCAGTACTTC.

CDR3 loop: CASSLGINYGYTF. CDR3 sequence (DNA): TGTGCCAGCAGCTTAGGTATAAACTATGGCTACACCTTC. The chain employs TRBV7-9 and TRBJ1-2; no definite D call. Germline V CDR1 and CDR2: SEHNR, FQNEAQ (reference sequence). Trimming took off 1 base at V and 2 bases at J, with 5 bases between the two ends. This CDR3 has 13 amino acids.

This clonotype was found a few times. The chain employs TRBV20-1 and TRBJ1-1, with no clear D. Per the germline V gene, CDR1 is DFQATT and CDR2 is SNEGSKA (reference sequence). Trimming took 8 bases from V and 5 from J, leaving 12 bases between them. The CDR3 length is 11 residues. CDR3 nucleotides: TGCAGTCCCCCCTCCCATACTGAAGCTTTCTTT. It encodes CSPPSHTEAFF.

This chain links TRBV9 with TRBJ1-2, with a weak D call TRBD1 (6 bases). Germline V lookup: CDR1 SGDLS, CDR2 YYNGEE. The V gene lost 0 bases and the J gene lost 8 bases, with 14 bases spanning the gap. This CDR3 region has 14 residues. CDR3 protein: CASSVGGRGYGYTF. Written as DNA, the CDR3 is TGTGCCAGCAGCGTAGGTGGCAGGGGATACGGCTACACCTTC.

The chain is built from TRBV29-1 and TRBJ2-2; unclear D gene. Looked up from germline, CDR1 is SQVTM and CDR2 is ANQGSEA. This CDR3 comprises 10 residues. The V and J ends lost 4 bases and 4 bases respectively, with 1 base between them. The CDR3 DNA reads as TGCAGCGTTGGCACCGGGGAGCTGTTTTTT. Translation gives CSVGTGELFF.

There are many counts of this clonotype. The chain joins TRBV25-1 to TRBJ1-1; no firm D call. The V end lost 5 bases, the J end lost 0 bases, and 13 bases lay between the germline ends. The CDR3 sequence is 15 residues long. The germline V gene has CDR1 MGHDK and CDR2 SYGVNS. The CDR3 reads CASSKIAGVNTEAFF. The CDR3 DNA sequence: TGTGCCAGCAGTAAGATCGCGGGTGTGAACACTGAAGCTTTCTTT.

The rearrangement uses TRBV28 and TRBJ1-5; TRBD1 aligns across 7 bases. V shed 7 bases and J 7 bases; nucleotides not matched to a gene: 4. This CDR3 is built from 12 residues. The germline gives CDR1 MDHEN, CDR2 SYDVKM. The CDR3 is CASTGGGQPQHF. In DNA, the CDR3 is TGTGCCAGCACAGGGGGTGGACAGCCCCAGCATTTT.

This clonotype was found a few times. The chain employs TRBV5-1 and TRBJ2-2, with unresolved D. Germline CDR1 and CDR2: SGHRS and YFSETQ. The CDR3 is 17 residues long. V was trimmed by 1 base and J by 0 bases, leaving 13 bases between them. This CDR3 is CASSLLNGRSNTGELFF. CDR3 coding DNA: TGCGCCAGCAGCTTGTTAAATGGTAGATCGAACACCGGGGAGCTGTTTTTT.

The table lists this clonotype with a few counts. This sequence joins TRBV5-1 and TRBJ1-3, with 8 bases that match TRBD1. With 4 bases clipped from V and 2 bases from J, the junction kept 8 bases outside the gene matches. Germline CDR1 is SGHRS and CDR2 is YFSETQ. The CDR3 covers 16 residues. In nucleotides, the CDR3 is TGCGCCAGCAGCCTCGGACAGGGCGGCGCTGGAAACACCATATATTTT. Translating it yields CASSLGQGGAGNTIYF.

V usage is TRBV5-1 and J usage is TRBJ2-1; D tentatively fits TRBD1 or TRBD2 (5 bases each). The V and J ends lost 4 bases and 4 bases respectively, with 15 bases between them. This CDR3 has 15 amino acids. CDR1 and CDR2 from the germline V gene are SGHRS and YFSETQ. The CDR3 sequence is CASSTPGTHYNEQFF. CDR3 nucleotide sequence: TGCGCCAGCAGCACCCCCGGGACGCATTACAATGAGCAGTTCTTC.

This chain links TRBV12-3 or TRBV12-4 with TRBJ2-2; D remains ambiguous. The V end lost 5 bases, the J end lost 7 bases, and 11 bases lay between the germline ends. The CDR3 extends over 13 amino acids. The CDR3: CASSPSEVGELFF. In DNA form, the CDR3 reads TGTGCCAGCAGTCCCTCTGAGGTCGGGGAGCTGTTTTTT.

V gene TRBV11-2 combines with J gene TRBJ2-2, with D possibly being TRBD2 (5 bases). V shed 4 bases and J shed 6 bases, with 9 bases lying between them. CDR3 length equals 13 residues. The germline V gene has CDR1 SGHAT and CDR2 FQNNGV. CDR3 nucleotides: TGTGCCAGCAGCTCGAGCGGCGCCGGGGAGCTGTTTTTT. This codes for CASSSSGAGELFF.

This clonotype was found a few times. The chain employs TRBV12-3 or TRBV12-4 and TRBJ1-1; 7 bases line up with TRBD1. Trimming removed 5 bases from V and 7 bases from J; junction bases left unmatched: 10. CDR3 length: 14 residues. CDR3 region: CASSNRQGVYEAFF. CDR3 nucleotide sequence: TGTGCCAGCAGTAACCGACAGGGAGTTTATGAAGCTTTCTTT.

Here the CDR3 reads CASSYRSAGRYNEQFF. The CDR3 nucleotides are TGTGCCAGCAGTTACAGGTCCGCAGGGCGATACAATGAGCAGTTCTTC. The chain recombines TRBV6-5 with TRBJ2-1; D is possibly TRBD1 (5 bases). Germline loops: CDR1 MNHEY, CDR2 SVGAGI. V gave up 2 bases and J gave up 4 bases, with 15 bases separating them. This CDR3 spans 16 amino acids.

The chain links TRBV20-1 to TRBJ2-3; perhaps D is TRBD1 or TRBD2 (6 bases each). Germline V lookup: CDR1 DFQATT, CDR2 SNEGSKA (reference sequence). The CDR3 has 14 amino acids. V was clipped by 6 bases and J by 8 bases, with 21 bases between them. The DNA of the CDR3 is TGCAGTGCCCGGAGGGGGGCCGGAGCAGGTACGCAGTATTTT. Residues: CSARRGAGAGTQYF.